The text below deals with one T cell receptor (beta chain). What it recognizes is unknown. The entry originates in a study of chemoradiotherapy in HPV16-positive cancers. On the study more broadly: Candidate HPV-specific T-cell clones and common TCR motifs came from functional assays in two HPV16-positive patients. Study findings and constraints: HPV-responsive T-cell expansion during chemoradiotherapy was linked to improved recurrence-free survival in HPV16-positive patients. During treatment, candidate HPV-specific clones and E7-related motifs expanded in tumor.

Repeated repertoire sampling spanned the course of chemoradiotherapy. TCRdb keeps only in-frame clones here, not all; method: immunoSEQ multiplex PCR. The table lists more than 20,000 clones, approximately 83% of them singletons. This sequence was found in a human donor with HPV-associated anogenital cancer. The sequencing here drew on blood, taken from a patient who underwent chemoradiotherapy.

CDR3: CASGGAGETQYF. The CDR3 coding sequence is TGTGCCAGCGGGGGGGCGGGAGAGACCCAGTACTTC. V gene TRBV2 combines with J gene TRBJ2-5, with D tentatively TRBD2 (7 bases). The germline V gene encodes CDR1 SNHLY and CDR2 FYNNEI. This CDR3 is 12 amino acids long. The V end was cut by 8 bases, the J end by 4 bases, with 11 bases between.